These 9 T cell receptor beta chains originate from one sample sequenced in a study of blood T cells in healthy people across ages. Together with a sample-barcoded 5' primer, a J-beta primer mix was included in a second PCR lasting about 7 to 11 cycles. TCRdb itself ran the 5' RACE reads through MiXCR, one entry per CDR3 protein. The sample lists about 1.5 million distinct CDR3 sequences, approximately 38% occurring once. Source material: blood. These receptors originate from a woman in her late teens or twenties in good health.

The sample holds many counts of this clonotype. The chain joins TRBV12-3 or TRBV12-4 to TRBJ2-3, with 9 nucleotides matching TRBD1. The CDR3 sequence is 14 residues long. Germline trimming cut 6 bases from V and 3 bases from J; bases unmatched to any gene: 4. CDR3 region: CASSFGQGTDTQYF. CDR3 coding DNA: TGTGCCAGCAGCTTTGGACAGGGGACAGATACGCAGTATTTT.

A few counts support this clonotype. This chain joins TRBV29-1 and TRBJ1-1; D may be TRBD1 (5 bases). V was shortened by 0 bases and J by 8 bases, with 13 bases between the two germline ends. The CDR3 covers 13 residues. The germline CDR1 and CDR2 sequences are SQVTM and ANQGSEA. The CDR3 sequence: CSVEERQGGEAFF. CDR3 coding DNA: TGCAGCGTTGAAGAAAGGCAGGGAGGGGAAGCTTTCTTT.

The CDR3 nucleotides are TGCAGTGCTAGGACATCGGCAGGGGGCCGTGAAGCTTTCTTT. Its protein is CSARTSAGGREAFF. The chain is built from TRBV20-1 and TRBJ1-1, with 8 bases aligning to TRBD1. The CDR3 consists of 14 residues. CDR1 is DFQATT and CDR2 is SNEGSKA in the germline V gene (reference sequence). V dropped 3 bases and J dropped 7; count of bases not matched to a gene: 10.

The chain joins TRBV7-8 to TRBJ1-2, with D unresolved. CDR1 SGHVS and CDR2 FQNEAQ come from the germline V gene. The CDR3 sequence is 15 residues long. V was clipped by 4 bases and J by 5 bases, with 17 bases between them. The CDR3 region has the DNA TGTGCCAGCAGCTCCAACATCCGGAAAGCGTATGGCTACACCTTC. This codes for CASSSNIRKAYGYTF.

The rearrangement uses TRBV12-3 or TRBV12-4 and TRBJ1-6; D is unresolved. V gave up 6 bases and J gave up 7 bases, with 13 bases separating them. The length of the CDR3 is 14 residues. As DNA, the CDR3 is TGTGCCAGCAGCCCCGGGCAGGAGAATTCACCCCTCCACTTT. Translating gives CASSPGQENSPLHF.

The J gene is TRBJ2-3, the V gene TRBV10-3; D possibly matches TRBD1 or TRBD2 (5 bases each). Deletions cut 8 bases from V and 0 bases from J, with 12 bases between. CDR3 length: 14 amino acids. CDR1 and CDR2 from the germline V gene are ENHRY and SYGVKD. The CDR3 nucleotides read TGTGCCATCGGTGGGGGTTCTAGCACAGATACGCAGTATTTT. This codes for CAIGGGSSTDTQYF.

This rearrangement joins TRBV2 to TRBJ2-5, with 12 bases aligning to TRBD2. The CDR3 has 15 amino acids. Germline V CDR1 and CDR2: SNHLY, FYNNEI. V trimming: 3 bases; J trimming: 11 bases; junction bases outside the gene matches: 10. CDR3 amino acids: CASSDGLAGGLEQYF. CDR3 DNA: TGTGCCAGCAGTGATGGGCTAGCGGGAGGGCTTGAGCAGTACTTC.

The chain carries TRBV12-3 or TRBV12-4 and TRBJ2-1; 14 bases match TRBD2. This CDR3 comprises 17 residues. V gave up 6 bases and J gave up 2 bases; unmatched junction bases: 6. This CDR3 reads CASRGLAGGLAYNEQFF. The CDR3, as DNA: TGTGCCAGCAGAGGACTAGCGGGAGGTCTTGCCTACAATGAGCAGTTCTTC.

V gene TRBV10-3 combines with J gene TRBJ2-7; 8 bases are a match to TRBD1. CDR3 length equals 13 residues. Germline values: CDR1 ENHRY, CDR2 SYGVKD. V shed 6 bases, J shed 2 bases, and the junction held 3 bases outside the gene matches. In DNA, the CDR3 is TGTGCCATCAGACGACAGGGGCCCTACGAGCAGTACTTC. It encodes CAIRRQGPYEQYF.